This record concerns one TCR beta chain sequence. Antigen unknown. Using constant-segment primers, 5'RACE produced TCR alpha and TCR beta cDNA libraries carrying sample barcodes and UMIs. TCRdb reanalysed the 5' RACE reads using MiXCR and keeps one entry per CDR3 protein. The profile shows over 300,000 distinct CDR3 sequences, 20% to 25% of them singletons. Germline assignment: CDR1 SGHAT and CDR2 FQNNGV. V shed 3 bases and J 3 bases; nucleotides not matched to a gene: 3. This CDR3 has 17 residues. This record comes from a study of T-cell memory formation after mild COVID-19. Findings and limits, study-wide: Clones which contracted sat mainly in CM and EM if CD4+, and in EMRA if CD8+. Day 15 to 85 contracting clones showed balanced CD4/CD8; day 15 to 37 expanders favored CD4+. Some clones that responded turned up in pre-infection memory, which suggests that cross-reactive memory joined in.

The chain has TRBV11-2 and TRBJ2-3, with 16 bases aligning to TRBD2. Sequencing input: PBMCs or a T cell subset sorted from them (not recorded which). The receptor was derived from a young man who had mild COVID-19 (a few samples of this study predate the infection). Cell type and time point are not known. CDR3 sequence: CASSLGLAGGRTDTQYF. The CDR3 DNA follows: TGTGCCAGCAGCTTGGGACTAGCGGGGGGGCGTACAGATACGCAGTATTTT.